The 21 T cell receptor beta chains below all came from one sample that was sequenced in a study of cytomegalovirus exposure and HLA in healthy donors listed by TCRdb under 2017. Receptor amplification or capture employed the immunoSEQ multiplex PCR assay. In TCRdb, the immuneACCESS table is reduced to in-frame sequences with V and J assigned. These tables do not hold every clone; where another copy was compared, an unresolved V gene accounts for under half, and the others remain unexplained. Across this sample there are around 170,000 clones, with 70% to 90% seen only once. Of the sample, 2.5% to 3.5% falls within the top ten clones. What was sequenced was PBMCs. The source of these receptors is a young man in good health and CMV-seronegative.

The chain is built from TRBV7-2 and TRBJ1-4, with D maybe TRBD1 (6 bases). Germline loops: CDR1 SGHTA, CDR2 FQGNSA. The germline V and J ends were trimmed by 1 base and 6 bases, with 12 bases remaining between them. CDR3 length: 15 residues. CDR3 coding DNA: TGTGCCAGCAGCTTAGGACAGGTTTTTGATGAAAAACTGTTTTTT. It encodes CASSLGQVFDEKLFF.

The gene calls are TRBV5-4 and TRBJ2-3; 8 bases align to TRBD2. V dropped 0 bases and J dropped 4; count of bases not matched to a gene: 1. The CDR3 sequence is 14 residues long. Germline values: CDR1 SGHNT, CDR2 YYREEE (reference sequence). The CDR3 region is CASSLGAGADTQYF. CDR3 bases: TGTGCCAGCAGCTTGGGAGCGGGGGCAGATACGCAGTATTTT.

The chain combines TRBV5-1 with TRBJ2-4, with D unresolved. Germline V gives CDR1 SGHRS, CDR2 YFSETQ. This CDR3 is 17 amino acids long. Between the trimmed V and J ends, which lost 4 bases and 1 base, there was a span of 18 bases. CDR3 amino acids: CASSPIVAGIAKNIQYF. CDR3 sequence (DNA): TGCGCCAGCAGCCCCATAGTGGCAGGAATTGCCAAAAACATTCAGTACTTC.

The chain links TRBV11-2 to TRBJ2-7; 10 bases are shared with TRBD2. Germline V CDR1 and CDR2: SGHAT, FQNNGV. Trimming at V came to 5 bases and at J to 5 bases, leaving 12 bases not matched to a gene. The CDR3 length is 16 residues. The CDR3 nucleotides read TGTGCCAGCAGCCCTTCCTTAGCGGGAGGAACCCACGAGCAGTACTTC. It specifies CASSPSLAGGTHEQYF.

This sequence joins TRBV4-1 and TRBJ2-1; 10 bases agree with TRBD2. Trimming cost V 1 base and J 9 bases; bases outside gene matches: 12. Germline CDR1 reads MGHRA; CDR2 reads YSYEKL. This CDR3 has 17 amino acids. CDR3 sequence (DNA): TGCGCCAGCAGCCAAGTCCGCACTAGCGGGGCCCTAGGTGAGCAGTTCTTC. Its translation: CASSQVRTSGALGEQFF.

The rearrangement joins TRBV6-6 to TRBJ2-7; 11 nucleotides match TRBD2. The CDR3 extends over 15 amino acids. Trimming cost V 5 bases and J 2 bases; bases outside gene matches: 5. CDR1 is MNHNY and CDR2 is SVGAGI in the germline V gene (reference sequence). CDR3 sequence: CASSPTSGSTYEQYF. The CDR3 nucleotides read TGTGCCAGCAGTCCCACTAGCGGGAGTACCTACGAGCAGTACTTC.

This clone came up a few times. The J gene is TRBJ1-5, the V gene TRBV28; TRBD1 aligns across 11 bases. V trimming: 6 bases; J trimming: 9 bases; junction bases outside the gene matches: 10. This CDR3 has 15 residues. Germline CDR1 MDHEN, CDR2 SYDVKM. The CDR3 loop is CASRPGQGGERPQHF. As DNA, the CDR3 is TGTGCCAGCAGACCGGGACAGGGGGGGGAGCGGCCCCAGCATTTT.

The chain combines TRBV4-1 with TRBJ1-4, with a tentative D call TRBD1 (5 bases). V was cut by 1 base and J by 2 bases, with 20 bases left in between. This CDR3 is built from 19 residues. Germline CDR1 reads MGHRA; CDR2 reads YSYEKL. CDR3 in amino acids: CASSQVQISTGATNEKLFF. The CDR3 coding sequence is TGCGCCAGCAGCCAAGTCCAAATTTCAACAGGAGCGACTAATGAAAAACTGTTTTTT.

This chain uses TRBV7-6 with TRBJ2-2, with D possibly TRBD1 on 6 matching bases. The CDR3 runs 15 residues. V lost 3 bases and J lost 2, with 10 bases in between. The germline CDR1 and CDR2 sequences are SGHVS and FNYEAQ. CDR3 amino acids: CASSLGTPNTGELFF. CDR3 DNA sequence: TGTGCCAGCAGCTTGGGGACACCTAACACCGGGGAGCTGTTTTTT. The variable domain in full, completed from reference TRBV7-6 and TRBJ2-2, reads GAGVSQSPRYKVTKRGQDVALRCDPISGHVSLYWYRQALGQGPEFLTYFNYEAQQDKSGLPNDRFSAERPEGSISTLTIQRTEQRDSAMYRCASSLGTPNTGELFFGEGSRLTVL.

The chain recombines TRBV15 with TRBJ2-3, with D tentatively TRBD1 (5 bases). The CDR3 runs 14 residues. With 6 bases removed from V and 2 bases from J, the gap between germline ends came to 12 bases. Germline V lookup: CDR1 LNHNV, CDR2 YYDKDF (reference sequence). The CDR3 region is CATRAGKDTDTQYF. The CDR3, as DNA: TGTGCCACCAGGGCAGGGAAGGACACAGATACGCAGTATTTT. Complete variable domain (other parts from reference TRBV15 and TRBJ2-3): DAMVIQNPRYQVTQFGKPVTLSCSQTLNHNVMYWYQQKSSQAPKLLFHYYDKDFNNEADTPDNFQSRRPNTSFCFLDIRSPGLGDTAMYLCATRAGKDTDTQYFGPGTRLTVL.

The V call is TRBV5-1, the J call TRBJ2-7; 7 bases agree with TRBD2. Trimming took 5 bases from V and 5 from J; bases not matched to a gene: 7. The germline V gene encodes CDR1 SGHRS and CDR2 YFSETQ. The CDR3 covers 13 residues. This CDR3 is CASSGTKEHEQYF. Here the CDR3 DNA reads TGCGCCAGCAGTGGGACTAAAGAGCACGAGCAGTACTTC.

CDR3 nucleotide sequence: TGTGCCAGCAGCATGGACGGGTATACGCAGTATTTT. This translates into CASSMDGYTQYF. V is TRBV5-4 and J is TRBJ2-3; D remains unclear. Germline V lookup: CDR1 SGHNT, CDR2 YYREEE (reference sequence). The CDR3 runs 12 residues. Trimming removed 4 bases from V and 7 bases from J, with 10 bases in between.

This clone was seen only a few times. This chain links TRBV6-5 with TRBJ2-1, with TRBD2 as a possible D gene (5 bases). The germline V and J ends were trimmed by 2 bases and 0 bases, with 8 bases remaining between them. The CDR3 totals 15 residues. CDR1 and CDR2 (germline): MNHEY, SVGAGI. CDR3 amino acids: CASSYEGNSYNEQFF. The CDR3 nucleotides are TGTGCCAGCAGTTACGAGGGAAACTCCTACAATGAGCAGTTCTTC.

This clone was seen only once. V gene TRBV19 combines with J gene TRBJ2-1; D may be TRBD2 (6 bases). Germline V CDR1 and CDR2: LNHDA, SQIVND (reference sequence). With 5 bases removed from V and 0 bases from J, the gap between germline ends came to 11 bases. The CDR3 has 15 amino acids. CDR3 amino acids: CASSLYGSSYNEQFF. In DNA, the CDR3 is TGTGCCAGTAGTTTATACGGGAGCTCCTACAATGAGCAGTTCTTC.

The chain links TRBV7-8 to TRBJ2-2; D remains unclear. V lost 7 bases and J lost 6, with 6 bases in between. This CDR3 comprises 11 residues. Germline V CDR1 and CDR2: SGHVS, FQNEAQ. CDR3 bases: TGTGCCAGCACCCCTCCCGGGGAGCTGTTTTTT. Translation gives CASTPPGELFF.

The CDR3 DNA is TGCAGCGTTGACCAGGGGGCACGAGAGACCCAGTACTTC. Translated, it gives CSVDQGARETQYF. The rearrangement links TRBV29-1 to TRBJ2-5, with 8 bases fitting TRBD1. The germline CDR1 and CDR2 sequences are SQVTM and ANQGSEA. The CDR3 runs to 13 residues. V lost 3 bases to trimming and J lost 4 bases; unmatched junction nucleotides: 4.

The chain links TRBV7-9 to TRBJ1-6; D ambiguous. The germline V gene has CDR1 SEHNR and CDR2 FQNEAQ (reference sequence). Trimming shortened V by 1 base and J by 2 bases, and 12 bases separated the two germline ends. The CDR3 spans 17 residues. The CDR3 region has the DNA TGTGCCAGCAGCTTAGAACCGGGGTGGACCTATAATTCACCCCTCCACTTT. Encoded protein: CASSLEPGWTYNSPLHF.

The CDR3 reads CASGKGFQEDEQYF. The CDR3 coding sequence is TGTGCCAGCGGGAAGGGGTTTCAAGAGGACGAGCAGTACTTC. The chain links TRBV2 to TRBJ2-7; tentatively, D is TRBD1 (5 bases). Germline values: CDR1 SNHLY, CDR2 FYNNEI. The CDR3 contains 14 residues. Trimming pared 8 bases from V and 5 bases from J, leaving 19 bases between.

This sequence joins TRBV30 and TRBJ1-4; a possible D gene is TRBD1 (6 bases). The CDR3 contains 15 residues. Between the trimmed V and J ends, which lost 3 bases and 2 bases, there was a span of 13 bases. Per the germline V gene, CDR1 is GTSNPN and CDR2 is SVGIG (reference sequence). In nucleotides, the CDR3 is TGTGCCTGGAGGGGCAGGGGACATACTAATGAAAAACTGTTTTTT. Protein sequence: CAWRGRGHTNEKLFF.

This clone was seen a few times. The J gene is TRBJ2-4, the V gene TRBV2, with 9 positions matching TRBD1. The V and J ends lost 7 bases and 7 bases, in that order; junction bases with no gene match: 11. There are 15 residues in the CDR3. The V gene's germline CDR1 is SNHLY and CDR2 FYNNEI. CDR3 sequence: CASTLWTGDGNIQYF. As DNA, the CDR3 is TGTGCCAGCACCCTTTGGACAGGGGACGGGAACATTCAGTACTTC.

The chain couples TRBV11-2 to TRBJ2-1; TRBD2 matches at 7 bases. CDR3 length equals 18 residues. Germline CDR1 SGHAT, CDR2 FQNNGV. V trimming: 3 bases; J trimming: 3 bases; junction bases outside the gene matches: 14. DNA for the CDR3: TGTGCCAGCAGCTTTGGGGCGGGAGTCCGCAAAGACTACAATGAGCAGTTCTTC. This codes for CASSFGAGVRKDYNEQFF.